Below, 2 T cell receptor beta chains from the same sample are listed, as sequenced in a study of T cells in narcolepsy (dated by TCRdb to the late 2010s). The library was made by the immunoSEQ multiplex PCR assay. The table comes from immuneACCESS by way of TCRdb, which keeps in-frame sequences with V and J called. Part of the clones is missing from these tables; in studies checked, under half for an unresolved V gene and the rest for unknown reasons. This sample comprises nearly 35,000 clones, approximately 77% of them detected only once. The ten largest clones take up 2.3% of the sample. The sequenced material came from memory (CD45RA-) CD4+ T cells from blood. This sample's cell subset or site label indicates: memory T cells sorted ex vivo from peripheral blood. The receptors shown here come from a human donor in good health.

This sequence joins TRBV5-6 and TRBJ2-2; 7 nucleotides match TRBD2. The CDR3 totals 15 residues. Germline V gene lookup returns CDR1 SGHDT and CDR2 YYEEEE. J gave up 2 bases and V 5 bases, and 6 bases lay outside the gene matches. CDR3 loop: CASSTGGINTGELFF. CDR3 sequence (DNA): TGTGCCAGCAGTACGGGAGGCATAAACACCGGGGAGCTGTTTTTT.

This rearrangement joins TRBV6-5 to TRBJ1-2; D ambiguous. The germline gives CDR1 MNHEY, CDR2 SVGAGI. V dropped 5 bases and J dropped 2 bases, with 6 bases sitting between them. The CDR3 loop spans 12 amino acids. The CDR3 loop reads CASSEGNYGYTF. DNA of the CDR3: TGTGCCAGCAGTGAGGGAAACTATGGCTACACCTTC.